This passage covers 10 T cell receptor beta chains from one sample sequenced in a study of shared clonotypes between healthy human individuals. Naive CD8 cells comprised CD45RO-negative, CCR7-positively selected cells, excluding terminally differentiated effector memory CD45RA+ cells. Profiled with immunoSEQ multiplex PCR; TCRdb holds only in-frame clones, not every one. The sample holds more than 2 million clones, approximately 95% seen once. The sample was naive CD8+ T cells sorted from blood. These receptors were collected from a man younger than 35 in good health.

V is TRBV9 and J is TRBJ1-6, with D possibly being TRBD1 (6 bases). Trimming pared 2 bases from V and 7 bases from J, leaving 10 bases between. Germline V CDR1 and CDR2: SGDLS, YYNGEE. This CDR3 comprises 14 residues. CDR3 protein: CASSVRQENSPLHF. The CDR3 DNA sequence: TGTGCCAGCAGCGTTCGACAGGAGAATTCACCCCTCCACTTT. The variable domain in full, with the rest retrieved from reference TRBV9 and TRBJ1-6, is DSGVTQTPKHLITATGQRVTLRCSPRSGDLSVYWYQQSLDQGLQFLIQYYNGEERAKGNILERFSAQQFPDLHSELNLSSLELGDSALYFCASSVRQENSPLHFGNGTRLTVT.

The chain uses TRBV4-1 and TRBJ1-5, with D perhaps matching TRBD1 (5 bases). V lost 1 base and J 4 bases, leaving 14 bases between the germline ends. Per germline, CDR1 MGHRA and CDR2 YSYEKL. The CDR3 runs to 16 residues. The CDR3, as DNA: TGCGCCAGCAGCCAAGTAGTGGACATTATGAATCAGCCCCAGCATTTT. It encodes CASSQVVDIMNQPQHF.

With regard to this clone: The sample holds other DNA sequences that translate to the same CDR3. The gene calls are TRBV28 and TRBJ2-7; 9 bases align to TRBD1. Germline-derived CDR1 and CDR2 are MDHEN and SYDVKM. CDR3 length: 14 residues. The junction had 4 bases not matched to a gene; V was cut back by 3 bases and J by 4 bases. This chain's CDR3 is CASSFTGGQYEQYF. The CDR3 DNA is TGTGCCAGCAGTTTCACAGGGGGCCAATACGAGCAGTACTTC. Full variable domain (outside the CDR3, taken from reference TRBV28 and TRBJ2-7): DVKVTQSSRYLVKRTGEKVFLECVQDMDHENMFWYRQDPGLGLRLIYFSYDVKMKEKGDIPEGYSVSREKKERFSLILESASTNQTSMYLCASSFTGGQYEQYFGPGTRLTVT.

The CDR3 reads CASSQGVVQRGLSYNEQFF. The DNA for the CDR3 is TGTGCCAGCAGCCAAGGAGTTGTCCAGCGGGGGTTGAGCTACAATGAGCAGTTCTTC. The chain recombines TRBV14 with TRBJ2-1; TRBD2 matches 8 bases. This CDR3 has 19 amino acids. Trimming cost V 1 base and J 3 bases; bases outside gene matches: 14. The germline V gene has CDR1 SGHDN and CDR2 FVKESK.

CDR3 sequence reads: CASSVGVLLSYEQYF. CDR3 DNA sequence: TGTGCCAGCAGCGTAGGAGTCTTACTCTCCTACGAGCAGTACTTC. This chain uses TRBV9 with TRBJ2-7; D remains ambiguous. The CDR3 sequence is 15 residues long. The V gene's germline CDR1 is SGDLS and CDR2 YYNGEE. V dropped 0 bases and J dropped 0 bases, with 10 bases sitting between them.

CDR3 protein: CASSPSGEGYEQYF. In nucleotides, the CDR3 is TGTGCCAGCAGCCCTTCAGGGGAGGGCTACGAGCAGTACTTC. The chain joins TRBV13 to TRBJ2-7; perhaps TRBD2 as D (7 bases). Germline CDR1 is PRHDT and CDR2 is FYEKMQ (reference sequence). The CDR3 is made up of 14 amino acids. Trimming left V 5 bases short and J 3 bases short, with 14 bases between.

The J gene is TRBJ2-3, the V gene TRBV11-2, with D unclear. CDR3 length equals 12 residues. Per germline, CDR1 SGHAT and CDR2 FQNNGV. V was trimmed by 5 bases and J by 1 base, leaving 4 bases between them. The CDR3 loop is CASSQGTDTQYF. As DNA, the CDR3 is TGTGCCAGCAGCCAGGGCACAGATACGCAGTATTTT.

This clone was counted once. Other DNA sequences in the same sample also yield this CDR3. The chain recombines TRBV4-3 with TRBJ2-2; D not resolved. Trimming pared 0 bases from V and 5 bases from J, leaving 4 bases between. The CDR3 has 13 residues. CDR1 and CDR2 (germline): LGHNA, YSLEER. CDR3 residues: CASSQDRTGELFF. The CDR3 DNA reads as TGCGCCAGCAGCCAAGATCGGACCGGGGAGCTGTTTTTT.

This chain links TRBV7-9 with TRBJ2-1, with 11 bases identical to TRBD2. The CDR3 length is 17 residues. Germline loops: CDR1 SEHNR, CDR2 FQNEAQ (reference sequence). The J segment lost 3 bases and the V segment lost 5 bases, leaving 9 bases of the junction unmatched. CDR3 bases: TGTGCCAGCAGCCCCGGACTAGCGGGCCGGTACTACAATGAGCAGTTCTTC. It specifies CASSPGLAGRYYNEQFF. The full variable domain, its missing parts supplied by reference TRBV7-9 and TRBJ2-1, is DTGVSQNPRHKITKRGQNVTFRCDPISEHNRLYWYRQTLGQGPEFLTYFQNEAQLEKSRLLSDRFSAERPKGSFSTLEIQRTEQGDSAMYLCASSPGLAGRYYNEQFFGPGTRLTVL.

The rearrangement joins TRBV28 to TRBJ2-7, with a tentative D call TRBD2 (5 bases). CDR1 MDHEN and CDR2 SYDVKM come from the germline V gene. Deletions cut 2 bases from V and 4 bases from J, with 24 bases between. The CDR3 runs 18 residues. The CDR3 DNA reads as TGTGCCAGCAGTTTACGAGGGTCTTACGAAGTCTGGGGATACGAGCAGTACTTC. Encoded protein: CASSLRGSYEVWGYEQYF.